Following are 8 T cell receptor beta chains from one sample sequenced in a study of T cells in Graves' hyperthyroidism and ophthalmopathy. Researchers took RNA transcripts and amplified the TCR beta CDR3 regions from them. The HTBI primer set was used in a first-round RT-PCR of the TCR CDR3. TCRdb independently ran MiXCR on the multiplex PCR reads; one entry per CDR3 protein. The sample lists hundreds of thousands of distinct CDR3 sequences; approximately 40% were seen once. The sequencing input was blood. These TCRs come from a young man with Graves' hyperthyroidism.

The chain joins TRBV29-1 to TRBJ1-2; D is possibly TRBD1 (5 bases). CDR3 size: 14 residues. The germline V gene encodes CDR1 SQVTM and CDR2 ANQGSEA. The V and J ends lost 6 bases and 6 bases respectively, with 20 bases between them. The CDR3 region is CSVATSGKGDGYTF. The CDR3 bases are TGCAGCGTAGCTACTAGCGGGAAAGGGGATGGCTACACCTTC.

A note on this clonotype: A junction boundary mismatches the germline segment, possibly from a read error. The CDR3 here is CASSESLAGGGELFF. Written as DNA, the CDR3 is TGTGCCAGCAGTGAAAGCCTAGCGGGAGGCGGGGAGCTGTTTTTT. The V call is TRBV10-3, the J call TRBJ2-2; 11 bases line up with TRBD2. The CDR3 length is 15 residues. CDR1 ENHRY and CDR2 SYGVKD come from the germline V gene.

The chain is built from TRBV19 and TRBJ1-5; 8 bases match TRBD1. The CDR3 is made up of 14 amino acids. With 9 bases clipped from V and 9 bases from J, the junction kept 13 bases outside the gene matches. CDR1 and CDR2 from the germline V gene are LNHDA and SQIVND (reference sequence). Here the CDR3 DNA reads TGTGCCAGCAGCAACCGGGACAGGTCCAGGCCCCAGCATTTT. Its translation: CASSNRDRSRPQHF.

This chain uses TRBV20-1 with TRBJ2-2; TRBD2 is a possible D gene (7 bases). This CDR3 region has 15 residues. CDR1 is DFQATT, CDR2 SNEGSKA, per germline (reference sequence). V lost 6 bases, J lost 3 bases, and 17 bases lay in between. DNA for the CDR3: TGCAGTGCCCTGGGGGCTAGCGGATACACCGGGGAGCTGTTTTTT. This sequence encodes CSALGASGYTGELFF.

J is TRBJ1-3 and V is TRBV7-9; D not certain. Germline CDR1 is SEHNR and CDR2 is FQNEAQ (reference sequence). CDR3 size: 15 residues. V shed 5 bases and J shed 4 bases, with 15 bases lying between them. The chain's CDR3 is CASSTGPNAGNTIYF. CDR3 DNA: TGTGCCAGCAGCACCGGGCCAAACGCGGGAAACACCATATATTTT.

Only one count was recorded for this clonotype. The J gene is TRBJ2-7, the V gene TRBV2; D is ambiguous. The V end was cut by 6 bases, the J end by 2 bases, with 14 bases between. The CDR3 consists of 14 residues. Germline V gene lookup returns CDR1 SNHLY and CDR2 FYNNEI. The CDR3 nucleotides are TGTGCCAGCAGCTTAGTAACCGATGCCTACGAGCAGTACTTC. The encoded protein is CASSLVTDAYEQYF. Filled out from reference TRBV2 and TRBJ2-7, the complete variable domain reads EPEVTQTPSHQVTQMGQEVILRCVPISNHLYFYWYRQILGQKVEFLVSFYNNEISEKSEIFDDQFSVERPDGSNFTLKIRSTKLEDSAMYFCASSLVTDAYEQYFGPGTRLTVT.

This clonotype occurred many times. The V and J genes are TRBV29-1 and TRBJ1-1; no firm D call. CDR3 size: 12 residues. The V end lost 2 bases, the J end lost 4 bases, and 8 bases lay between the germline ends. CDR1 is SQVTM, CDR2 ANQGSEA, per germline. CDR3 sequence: CSVELLGTEAFF. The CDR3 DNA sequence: TGCAGCGTTGAATTATTGGGCACTGAAGCTTTCTTT. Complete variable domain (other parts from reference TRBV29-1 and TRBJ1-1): SAVISQKPSRDICQRGTSLTIQCQVDSQVTMMFWYRQQPGQSLTLIATANQGSEATYESGFVIDKFPISRPNLTFSTLTVSNMSPEDSSIYLCSVELLGTEAFFGQGTRLTVV.

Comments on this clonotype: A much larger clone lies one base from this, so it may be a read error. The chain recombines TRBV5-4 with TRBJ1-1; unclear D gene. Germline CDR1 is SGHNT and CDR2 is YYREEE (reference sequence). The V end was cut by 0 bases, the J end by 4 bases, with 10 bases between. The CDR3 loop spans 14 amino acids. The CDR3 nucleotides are TGTGCCAGCAGCTTGGTAGGTCGGCGCACTGAAGCTTTCTTT. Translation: CASSLVGRRTEAFF.